What follows is one T cell receptor (beta chain) and its context. Its antigen is undetermined. Germline V gene data show CDR1 as MDHEN and CDR2 as SYDVKM. Trimming at V came to 6 bases and at J to 3 bases, leaving 10 bases not matched to a gene. The CDR3 extends over 16 amino acids. These data are taken from a study of cytomegalovirus exposure and HLA in healthy donors. Primers included in the PCR were 60 Vbeta and 13 Jbeta primers. The assay was immunoSEQ multiplex PCR, and TCRdb's table has in-frame clones only and misses some. The sample yields about 150,000 clones, around 79% seen once. Overall study results and limits: Productive status was seen about 90% or about 30% of the time for most TCR beta V segments in an earlier analysis. As was reported, the classifier diagnosed cytomegalovirus status with high specificity and sensitivity.

The sample comprised PBMCs. The clonotype was recovered from a man younger than 45 in good health and CMV-seropositive. This chain uses TRBV28 with TRBJ1-5; 8 nucleotides agree with TRBD1. The DNA of the CDR3 is TGTGCCAGCAGCACACCCGGGACAGGCAACAATCAGCCCCAGCATTTT. Protein sequence: CASSTPGTGNNQPQHF.